The sequence of this TCR beta chain was determined in a study of OX40 agonist ivuxolimab in advanced cancers. The CDR3 consists of 13 residues. The V end lost 1 base, the J end lost 9 bases, and 10 bases lay between the germline ends. CDR1 and CDR2 (germline): SGHAT, FQNNGV. The data were produced by immunoSEQ multiplex PCR, yet TCRdb's version contains in-frame clones alone and is incomplete. The sample records some 44,000 clones, around 84% being singletons. Sequencing used CD4+ or CD8+ T cells sorted from blood, obtained in a trial of the OX40 agonist ivuxolimab. V is TRBV11-2 and J is TRBJ2-1; D might be TRBD2 (5 bases). The TCR comes from an adult with an advanced solid tumor such as melanoma, head and neck, liver or kidney cancer. CDR3 amino acids: CASSLARGTEQFF. CDR3 sequence (DNA): TGTGCCAGCAGCTTAGCTCGGGGAACTGAGCAGTTCTTC.